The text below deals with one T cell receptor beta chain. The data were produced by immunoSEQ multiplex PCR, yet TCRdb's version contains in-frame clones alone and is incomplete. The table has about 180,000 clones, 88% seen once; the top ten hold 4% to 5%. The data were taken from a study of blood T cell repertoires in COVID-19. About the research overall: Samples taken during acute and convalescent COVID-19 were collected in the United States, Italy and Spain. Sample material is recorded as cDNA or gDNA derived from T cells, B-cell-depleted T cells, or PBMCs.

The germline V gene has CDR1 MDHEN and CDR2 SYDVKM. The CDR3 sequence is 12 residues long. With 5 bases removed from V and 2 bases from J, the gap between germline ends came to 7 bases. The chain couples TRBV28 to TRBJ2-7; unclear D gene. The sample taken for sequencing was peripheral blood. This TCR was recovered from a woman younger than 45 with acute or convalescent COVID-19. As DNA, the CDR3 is TGTGCCAGCAGTGTAGCCACCTACGAGCAGTACTTC. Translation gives CASSVATYEQYF. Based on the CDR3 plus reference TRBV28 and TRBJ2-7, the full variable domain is DVKVTQSSRYLVKRTGEKVFLECVQDMDHENMFWYRQDPGLGLRLIYFSYDVKMKEKGDIPEGYSVSREKKERFSLILESASTNQTSMYLCASSVATYEQYFGPGTRLTVT.